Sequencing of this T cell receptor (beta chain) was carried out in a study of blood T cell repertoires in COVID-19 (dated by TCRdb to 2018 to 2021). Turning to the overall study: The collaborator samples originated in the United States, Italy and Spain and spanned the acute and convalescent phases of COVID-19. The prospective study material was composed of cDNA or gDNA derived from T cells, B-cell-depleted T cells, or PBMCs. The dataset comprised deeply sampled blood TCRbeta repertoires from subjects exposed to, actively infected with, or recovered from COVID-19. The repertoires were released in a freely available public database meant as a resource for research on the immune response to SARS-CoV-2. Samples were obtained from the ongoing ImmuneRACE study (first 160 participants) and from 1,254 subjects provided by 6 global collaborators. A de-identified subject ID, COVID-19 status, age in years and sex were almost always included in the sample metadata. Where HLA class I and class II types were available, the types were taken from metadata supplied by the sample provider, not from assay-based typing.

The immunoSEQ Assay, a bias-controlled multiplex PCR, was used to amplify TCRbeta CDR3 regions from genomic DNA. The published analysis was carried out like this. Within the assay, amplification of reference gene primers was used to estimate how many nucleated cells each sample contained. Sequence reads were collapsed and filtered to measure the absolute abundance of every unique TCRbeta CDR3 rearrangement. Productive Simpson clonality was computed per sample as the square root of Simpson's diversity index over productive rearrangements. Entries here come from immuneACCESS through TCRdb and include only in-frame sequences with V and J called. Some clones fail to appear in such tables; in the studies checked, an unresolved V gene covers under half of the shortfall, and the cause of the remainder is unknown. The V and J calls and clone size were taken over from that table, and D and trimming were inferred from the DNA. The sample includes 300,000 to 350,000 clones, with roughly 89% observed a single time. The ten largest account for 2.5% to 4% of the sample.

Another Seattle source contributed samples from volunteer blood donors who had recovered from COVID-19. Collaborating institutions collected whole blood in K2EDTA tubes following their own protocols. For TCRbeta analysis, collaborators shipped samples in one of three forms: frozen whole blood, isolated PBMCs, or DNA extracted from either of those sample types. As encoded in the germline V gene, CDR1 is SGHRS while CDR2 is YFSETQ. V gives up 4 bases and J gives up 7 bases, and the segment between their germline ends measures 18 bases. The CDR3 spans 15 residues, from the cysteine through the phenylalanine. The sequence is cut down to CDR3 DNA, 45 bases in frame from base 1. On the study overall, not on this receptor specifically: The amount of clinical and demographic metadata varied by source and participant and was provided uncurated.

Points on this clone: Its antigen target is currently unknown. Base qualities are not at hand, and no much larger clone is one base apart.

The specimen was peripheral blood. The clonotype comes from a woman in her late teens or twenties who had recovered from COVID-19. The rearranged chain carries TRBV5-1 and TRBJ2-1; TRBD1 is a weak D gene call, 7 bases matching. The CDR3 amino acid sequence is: CASSPGTAEGNEQFF. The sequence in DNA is TGCGCCAGCAGCCCGGGGACAGCGGAGGGGAATGAGCAGTTCTTC.